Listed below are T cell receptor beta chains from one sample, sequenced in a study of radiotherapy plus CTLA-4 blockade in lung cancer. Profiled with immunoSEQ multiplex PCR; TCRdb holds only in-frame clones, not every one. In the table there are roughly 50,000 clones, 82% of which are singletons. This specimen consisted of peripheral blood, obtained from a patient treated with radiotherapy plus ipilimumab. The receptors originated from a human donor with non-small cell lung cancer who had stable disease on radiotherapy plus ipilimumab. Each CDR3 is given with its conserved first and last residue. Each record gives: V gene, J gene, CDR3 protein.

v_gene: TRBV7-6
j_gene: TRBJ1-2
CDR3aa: CASSPGVGPNYGYTF

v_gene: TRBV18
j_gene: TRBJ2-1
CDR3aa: CASSPSRDRNNEQFF

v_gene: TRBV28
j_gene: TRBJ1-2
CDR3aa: CASSAGNRAGYGYTF

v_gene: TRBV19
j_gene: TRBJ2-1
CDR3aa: CASGRGGAFNSEQFF

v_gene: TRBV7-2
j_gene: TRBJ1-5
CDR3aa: CASSLAMAGNQPQHF

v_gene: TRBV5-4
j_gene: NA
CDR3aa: CASSLGGGTISYEQYF

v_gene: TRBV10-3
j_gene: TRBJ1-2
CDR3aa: CAISESGGGYGYTF

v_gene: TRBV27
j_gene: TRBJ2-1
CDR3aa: CASTRGWDNEQFF

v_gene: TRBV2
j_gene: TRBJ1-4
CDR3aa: CASNREAAANEKLFF

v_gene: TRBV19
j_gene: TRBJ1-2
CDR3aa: CASSRTGTRSAGYTF

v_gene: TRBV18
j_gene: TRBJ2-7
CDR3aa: CASSPPVRGPLYEQYF

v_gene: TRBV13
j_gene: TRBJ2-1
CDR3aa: CASSLGLAGGPYNEQFF

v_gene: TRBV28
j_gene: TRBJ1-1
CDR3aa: CASSPTVDSFQAFF

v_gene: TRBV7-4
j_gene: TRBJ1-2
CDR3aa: CASRSNRGYYGYTF

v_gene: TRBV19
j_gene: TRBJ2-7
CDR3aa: CASSIVLYYEQYF

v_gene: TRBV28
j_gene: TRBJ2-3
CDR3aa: CASSLNLAGATDTQYF

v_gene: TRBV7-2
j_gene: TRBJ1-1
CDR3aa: CASSFTTDYTEAFF

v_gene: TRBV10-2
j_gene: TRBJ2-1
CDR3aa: CASSESIQATNYNEQFF

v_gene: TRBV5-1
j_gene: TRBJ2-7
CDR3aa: CASSGGQGAYEQYF

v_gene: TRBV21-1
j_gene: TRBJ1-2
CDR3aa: CASSKGAGRGGWDGYTF

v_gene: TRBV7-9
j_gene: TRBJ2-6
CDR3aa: CASTLKPADTSGANVLTF

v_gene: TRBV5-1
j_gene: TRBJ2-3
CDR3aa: CASGPRGGADTQYF

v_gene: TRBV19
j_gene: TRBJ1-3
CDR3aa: CASSIAGGEVFGNTIYF